This T cell receptor (beta chain) is drawn from a study of vaccination effects on CD4 cells after COVID-19. Antigen-specific CD4+ T cells were expanded with viral peptide pools in the ViraFEST assay before sequencing. Cells that had been cultured for nine to eleven days were the source of isolated CD4+ T cells. Two-dose BNT162b2 or mRNA-1273 vaccination was given to participants. Replacing half the medium with IL-2 medium was done on days 3 and 7. The repertoire was sequenced with immunoSEQ multiplex PCR; TCRdb's copy has only in-frame clones and lacks some. The data show tens of thousands of clones, around 74% seen once. General observations from the study: Late after vaccination, infection- and vaccine-induced clones showed marked clonal contraction.

About this clone: What it binds is unknown.

The V gene end was trimmed by 4 bases and the J gene end by 2 bases; junction bases not matched to a gene: 4. The CDR3 runs 14 residues. Germline CDR1 LGHDT, CDR2 YNNKEL (reference sequence). The material sequenced was CD4+ T cells from PBMCs cultured with HCoV-229E spike peptides, taken after COVID-19 vaccination. The gene calls are TRBV3-1 (or the pseudogene TRBV3-2) and TRBJ2-5, with 7 nucleotides matching TRBD1. This TCR was recovered from a human donor who received a COVID-19 vaccine. CDR3 DNA: TGTGCCAGCAGCCCCGTCAGGGGGCAAGAGACCCAGTACTTC. This sequence encodes CASSPVRGQETQYF.